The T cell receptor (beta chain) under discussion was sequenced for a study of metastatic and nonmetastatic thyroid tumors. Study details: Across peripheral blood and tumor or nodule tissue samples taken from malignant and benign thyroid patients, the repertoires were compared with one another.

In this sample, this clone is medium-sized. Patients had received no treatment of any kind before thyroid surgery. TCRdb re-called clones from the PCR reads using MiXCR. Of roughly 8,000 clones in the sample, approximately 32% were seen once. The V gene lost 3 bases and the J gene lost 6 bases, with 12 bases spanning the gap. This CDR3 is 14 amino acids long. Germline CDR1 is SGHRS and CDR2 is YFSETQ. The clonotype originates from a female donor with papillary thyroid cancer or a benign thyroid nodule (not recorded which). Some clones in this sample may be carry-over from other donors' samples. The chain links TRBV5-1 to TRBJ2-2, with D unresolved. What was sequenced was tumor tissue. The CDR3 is CASSSTSRPGELFF. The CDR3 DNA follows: TGCGCCAGCAGCTCTACAAGCAGACCCGGGGAGCTGTTTTTT.